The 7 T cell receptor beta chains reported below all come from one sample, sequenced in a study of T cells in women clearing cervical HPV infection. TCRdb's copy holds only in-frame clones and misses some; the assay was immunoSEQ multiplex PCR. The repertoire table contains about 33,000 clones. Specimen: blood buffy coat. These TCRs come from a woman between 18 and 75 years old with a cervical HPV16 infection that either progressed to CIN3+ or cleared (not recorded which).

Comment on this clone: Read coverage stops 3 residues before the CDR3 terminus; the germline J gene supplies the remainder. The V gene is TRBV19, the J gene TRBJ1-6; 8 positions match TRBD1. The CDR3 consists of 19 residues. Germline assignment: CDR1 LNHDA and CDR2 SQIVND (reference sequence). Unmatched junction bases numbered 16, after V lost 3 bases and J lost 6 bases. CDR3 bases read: TGTGCCAGTAGTATCCTGGACAGGGAGAGAGGTAAGGGTAATTCACCC. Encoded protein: CASSILDRERGKGNSP. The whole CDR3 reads CASSILDRERGKGNSPLHF. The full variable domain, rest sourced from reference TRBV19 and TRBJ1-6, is DGGITQSPKYLFRKEGQNVTLSCEQNLNHDAMYWYRQDPGQGLRLIYYSQIVNDFQKGDIAEGYSVSREKKESFPLTVTSAQKNPTAFYLCASSILDRERGKGNSPLHFGNGTRLTVT.

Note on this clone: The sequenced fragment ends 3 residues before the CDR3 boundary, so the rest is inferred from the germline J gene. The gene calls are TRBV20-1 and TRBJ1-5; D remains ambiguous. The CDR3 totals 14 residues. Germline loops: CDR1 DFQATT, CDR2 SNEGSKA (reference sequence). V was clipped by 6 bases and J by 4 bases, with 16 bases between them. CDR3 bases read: TGCAGTGCAAAGTCAGATAATGCTAATCAGCCC. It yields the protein CSAKSDNANQP. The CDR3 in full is CSAKSDNANQPQHF.

The DNA read from the CDR3 is TGTGCCATCAGTGAGTACAGGGGTGAGAACATT. It codes for CAISEYRGENI. The complete CDR3 sequence is CAISEYRGENIQYF. This chain connects TRBV10-3 to TRBJ2-4, with 7 nucleotides matching TRBD1. The DNA ends 3 residues before the CDR3 does, and the rest of the CDR3 is filled in from the germline J gene. Germline-derived CDR1 and CDR2 are ENHRY and SYGVKD. V was pared by 1 base and J by 7 bases, with 4 bases of the junction left unmatched. This CDR3 spans 14 amino acids.

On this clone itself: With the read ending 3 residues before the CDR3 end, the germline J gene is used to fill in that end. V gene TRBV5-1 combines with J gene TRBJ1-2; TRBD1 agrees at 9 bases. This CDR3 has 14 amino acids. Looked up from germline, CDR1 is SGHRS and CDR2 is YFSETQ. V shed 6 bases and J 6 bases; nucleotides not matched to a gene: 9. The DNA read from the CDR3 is TGCGCCAGCATTAAGGGACAGGGTAGGCATGGC. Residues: CASIKGQGRHG. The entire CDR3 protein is CASIKGQGRHGYTF.

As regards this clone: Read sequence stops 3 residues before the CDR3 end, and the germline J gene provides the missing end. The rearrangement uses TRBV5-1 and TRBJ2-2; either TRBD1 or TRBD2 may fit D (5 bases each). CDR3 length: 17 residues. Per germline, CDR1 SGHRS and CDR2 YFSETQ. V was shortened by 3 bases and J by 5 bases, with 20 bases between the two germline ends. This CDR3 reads CASSYYPGLEGTGELFF. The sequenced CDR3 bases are TGCGCCAGCAGCTACTACCCAGGCCTAGAGGGGACCGGGGAG.

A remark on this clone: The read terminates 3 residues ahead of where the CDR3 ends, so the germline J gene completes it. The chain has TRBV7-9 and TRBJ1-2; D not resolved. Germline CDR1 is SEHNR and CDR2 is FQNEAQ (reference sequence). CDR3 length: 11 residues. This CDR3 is CASSSSYDYTF. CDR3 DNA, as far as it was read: TGTGCCAGCAGCTCAAGCTACGAC.

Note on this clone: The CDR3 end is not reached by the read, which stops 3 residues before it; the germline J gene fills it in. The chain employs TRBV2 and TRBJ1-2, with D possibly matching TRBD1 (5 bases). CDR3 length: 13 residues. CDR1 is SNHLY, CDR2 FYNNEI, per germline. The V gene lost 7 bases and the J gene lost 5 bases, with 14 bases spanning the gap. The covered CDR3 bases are TGTGCCAGCAAGGAGACAGATTTTTATGGC. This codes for CASKETDFYG. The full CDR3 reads CASKETDFYGYTF.